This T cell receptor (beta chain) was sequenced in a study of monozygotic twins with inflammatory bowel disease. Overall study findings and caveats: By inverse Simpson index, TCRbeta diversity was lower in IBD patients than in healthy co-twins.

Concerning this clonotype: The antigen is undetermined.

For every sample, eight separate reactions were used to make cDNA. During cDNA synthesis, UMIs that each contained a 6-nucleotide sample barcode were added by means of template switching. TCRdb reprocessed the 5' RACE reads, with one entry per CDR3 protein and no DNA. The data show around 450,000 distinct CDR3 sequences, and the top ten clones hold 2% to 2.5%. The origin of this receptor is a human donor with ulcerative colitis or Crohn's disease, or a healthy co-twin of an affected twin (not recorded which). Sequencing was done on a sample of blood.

CDR3 region: CASSLFLGAQETQYF. This chain joins TRBV5-8 and TRBJ2-5; the TCRdb D gene call, TRBD1, has no DNA to confirm it. CDR1 SGHTS and CDR2 YDEGEE come from the germline V gene. This CDR3 is built from 15 residues. Variable domain in full (rest from reference TRBV5-8 and TRBJ2-5): EAGVTQSPTHLIKTRGQQATLRCSPISGHTSVYWYQQALGLGLQFLLWYDEGEERNRGNFPPRFSGRQFPNYSSELNVNALELEDSALYLCASSLFLGAQETQYFGPGTRLLVL.